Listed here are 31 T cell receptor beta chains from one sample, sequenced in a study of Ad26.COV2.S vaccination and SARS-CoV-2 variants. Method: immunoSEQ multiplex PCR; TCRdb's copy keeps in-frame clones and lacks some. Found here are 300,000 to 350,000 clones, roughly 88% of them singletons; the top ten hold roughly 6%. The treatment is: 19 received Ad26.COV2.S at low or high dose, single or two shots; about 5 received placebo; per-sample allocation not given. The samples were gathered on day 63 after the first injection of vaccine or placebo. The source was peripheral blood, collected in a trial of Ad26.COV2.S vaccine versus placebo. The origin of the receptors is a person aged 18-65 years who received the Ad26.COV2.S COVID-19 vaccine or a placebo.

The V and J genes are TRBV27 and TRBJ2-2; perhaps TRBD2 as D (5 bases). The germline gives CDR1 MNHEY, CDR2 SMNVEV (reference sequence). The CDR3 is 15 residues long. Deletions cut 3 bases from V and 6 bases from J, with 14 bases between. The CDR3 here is CASSFLGSGSGELFF. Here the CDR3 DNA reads TGTGCCAGCAGTTTTTTGGGCAGCGGCTCCGGGGAGCTGTTTTTT.

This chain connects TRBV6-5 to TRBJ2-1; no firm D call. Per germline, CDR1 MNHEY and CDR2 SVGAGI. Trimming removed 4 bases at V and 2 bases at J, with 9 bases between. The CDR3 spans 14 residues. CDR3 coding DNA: TGTGCCAGCAGTTCCAGACCGACCTACAATGAGCAGTTCTTC. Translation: CASSSRPTYNEQFF.

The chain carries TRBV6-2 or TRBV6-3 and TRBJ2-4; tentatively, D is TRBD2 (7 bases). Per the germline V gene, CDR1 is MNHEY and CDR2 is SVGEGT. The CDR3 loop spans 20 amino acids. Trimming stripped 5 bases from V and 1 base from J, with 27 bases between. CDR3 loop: CASSVPVGAGATMAKNIQYF. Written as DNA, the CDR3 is TGTGCCAGCAGTGTACCTGTGGGGGCGGGGGCTACGATGGCCAAAAACATTCAGTACTTC.

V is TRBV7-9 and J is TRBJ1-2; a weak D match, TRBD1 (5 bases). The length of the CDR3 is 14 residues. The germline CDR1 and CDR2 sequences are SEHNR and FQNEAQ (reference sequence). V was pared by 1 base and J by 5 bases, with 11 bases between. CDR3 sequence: CASSLVSGYYGYTF. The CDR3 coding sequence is TGTGCCAGCAGCTTAGTGTCAGGGTATTATGGCTACACCTTC.

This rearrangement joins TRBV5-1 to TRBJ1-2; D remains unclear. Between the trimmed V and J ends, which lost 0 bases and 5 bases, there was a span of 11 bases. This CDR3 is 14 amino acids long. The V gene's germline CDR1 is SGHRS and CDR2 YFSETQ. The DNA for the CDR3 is TGCGCCAGCAGCTTGGAGTCAGGTCGGTATGGCTACACCTTC. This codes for CASSLESGRYGYTF.

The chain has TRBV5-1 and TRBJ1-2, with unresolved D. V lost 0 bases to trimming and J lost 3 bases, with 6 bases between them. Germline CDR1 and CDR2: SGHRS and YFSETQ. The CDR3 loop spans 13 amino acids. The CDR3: CASSLAGDYGYTF. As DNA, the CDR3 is TGCGCCAGCAGCTTGGCCGGGGACTATGGCTACACCTTC.

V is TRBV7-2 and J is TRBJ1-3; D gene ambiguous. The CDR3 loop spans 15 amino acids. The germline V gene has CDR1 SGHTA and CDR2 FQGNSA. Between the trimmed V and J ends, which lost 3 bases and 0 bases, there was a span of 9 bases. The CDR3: CASSFDTSSGNTIYF. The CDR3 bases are TGTGCCAGCAGCTTCGACACGTCCTCTGGAAACACCATATATTTT.

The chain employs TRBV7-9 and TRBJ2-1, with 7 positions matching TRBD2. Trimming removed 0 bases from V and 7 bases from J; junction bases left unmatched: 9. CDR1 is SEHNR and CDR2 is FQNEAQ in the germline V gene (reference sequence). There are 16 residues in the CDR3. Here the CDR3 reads CASSLARAGVQNEQFF. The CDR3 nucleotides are TGTGCCAGCAGCTTAGCAAGGGCGGGAGTTCAGAATGAGCAGTTCTTC.

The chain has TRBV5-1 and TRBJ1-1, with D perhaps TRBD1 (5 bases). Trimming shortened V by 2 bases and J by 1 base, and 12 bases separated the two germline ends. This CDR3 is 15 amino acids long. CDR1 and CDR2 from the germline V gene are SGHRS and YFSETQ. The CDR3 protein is CASSLMGGTNTEAFF. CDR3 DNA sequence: TGCGCCAGCAGCTTAATGGGAGGGACGAACACTGAAGCTTTCTTT. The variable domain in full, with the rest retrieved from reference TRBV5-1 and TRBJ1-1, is KAGVTQTPRYLIKTRGQQVTLSCSPISGHRSVSWYQQTPGQGLQFLFEYFSETQRNKGNFPGRFSGRQFSNSRSEMNVSTLELGDSALYLCASSLMGGTNTEAFFGQGTRLTVV.

Here the CDR3 reads CAWREAGAAIQYF. The CDR3 coding sequence is TGTGCCTGGAGAGAAGCGGGAGCGGCCATTCAGTACTTC. The chain uses TRBV30 and TRBJ2-4; 8 bases align to TRBD2. Germline V gives CDR1 GTSNPN, CDR2 SVGIG (reference sequence). With V trimmed by 3 bases and J by 9 bases, 7 bases remained unmatched. CDR3 length: 13 residues. Filled out from reference TRBV30 and TRBJ2-4, the complete variable domain reads SQTIHQWPATLVQPVGSPLSLECTVEGTSNPNLYWYRQAAGRGLQLLFYSVGIGQISSEVPQNLSASRPQDRQFILSSKKLLLSDSGFYLCAWREAGAAIQYFGAGTRLSVL.

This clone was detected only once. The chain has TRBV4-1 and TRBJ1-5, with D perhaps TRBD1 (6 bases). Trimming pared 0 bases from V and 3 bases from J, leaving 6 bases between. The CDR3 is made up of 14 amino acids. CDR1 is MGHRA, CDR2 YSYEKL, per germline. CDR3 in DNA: TGCGCCAGCAGCCAAGAGGGGGCCAATCAGCCCCAGCATTTT. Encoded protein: CASSQEGANQPQHF.

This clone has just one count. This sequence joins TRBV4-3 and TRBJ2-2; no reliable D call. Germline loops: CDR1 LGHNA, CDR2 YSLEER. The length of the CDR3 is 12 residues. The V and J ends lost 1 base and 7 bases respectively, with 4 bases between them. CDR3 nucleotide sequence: TGCGCCAGCAGCCAAGGGGGCGGGGAGCTGTTTTTT. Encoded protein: CASSQGGGELFF.

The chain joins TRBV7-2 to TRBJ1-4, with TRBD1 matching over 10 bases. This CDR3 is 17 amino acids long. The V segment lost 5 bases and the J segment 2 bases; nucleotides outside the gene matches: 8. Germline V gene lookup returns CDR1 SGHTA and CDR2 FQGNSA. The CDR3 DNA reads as TGTGCCAGCAGCCTCGACAGGGGGCGAGCCACTAATGAAAAACTGTTTTTT. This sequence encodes CASSLDRGRATNEKLFF. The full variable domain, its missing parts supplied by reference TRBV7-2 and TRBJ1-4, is GAGVSQSPSNKVTEKGKDVELRCDPISGHTALYWYRQSLGQGLEFLIYFQGNSAPDKSGLPSDRFSAERTGGSVSTLTIQRTQQEDSAVYLCASSLDRGRATNEKLFFGSGTQLSVL.

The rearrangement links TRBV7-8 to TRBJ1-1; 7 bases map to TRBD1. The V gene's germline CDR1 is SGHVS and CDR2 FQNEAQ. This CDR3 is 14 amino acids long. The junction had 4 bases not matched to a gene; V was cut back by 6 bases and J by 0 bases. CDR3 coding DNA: TGTGCCAGCAGGACCGGGACAGTGAACACTGAAGCTTTCTTT. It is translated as CASRTGTVNTEAFF. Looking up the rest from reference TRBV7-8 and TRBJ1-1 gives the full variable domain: GAGVSQSPRYKVAKRGQDVALRCDPISGHVSLFWYQQALGQGPEFLTYFQNEAQLDKSGLPSDRFFAERPEGSVSTLKIQRTQQEDSAVYLCASRTGTVNTEAFFGQGTRLTVV.

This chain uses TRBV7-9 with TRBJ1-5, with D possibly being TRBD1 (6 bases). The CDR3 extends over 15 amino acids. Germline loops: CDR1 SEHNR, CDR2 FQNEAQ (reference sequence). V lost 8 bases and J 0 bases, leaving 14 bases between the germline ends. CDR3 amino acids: CASGTNRDSNQPQHF. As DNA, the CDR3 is TGTGCCAGCGGTACCAACAGGGATAGCAATCAGCCCCAGCATTTT.

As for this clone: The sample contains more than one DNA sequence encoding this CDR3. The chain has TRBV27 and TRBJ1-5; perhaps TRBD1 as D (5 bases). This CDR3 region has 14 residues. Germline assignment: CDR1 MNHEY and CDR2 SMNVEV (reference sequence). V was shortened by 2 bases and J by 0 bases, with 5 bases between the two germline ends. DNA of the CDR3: TGTGCCAGCAGTTTAACAGGTAGCAATCAGCCCCAGCATTTT. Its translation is CASSLTGSNQPQHF.

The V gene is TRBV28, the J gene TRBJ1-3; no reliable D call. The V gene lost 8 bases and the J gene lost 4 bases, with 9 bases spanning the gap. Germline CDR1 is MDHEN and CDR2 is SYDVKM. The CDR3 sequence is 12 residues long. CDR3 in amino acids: CASDSPGNTIYF. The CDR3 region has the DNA TGTGCCAGCGACTCCCCCGGAAACACCATATATTTT.

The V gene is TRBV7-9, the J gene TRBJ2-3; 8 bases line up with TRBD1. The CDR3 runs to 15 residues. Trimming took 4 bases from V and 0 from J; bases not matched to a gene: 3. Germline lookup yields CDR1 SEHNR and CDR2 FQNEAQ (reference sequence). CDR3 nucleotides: TGTGCCAGCAGCTCCCGGGACAGGAGCACAGATACGCAGTATTTT. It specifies CASSSRDRSTDTQYF.

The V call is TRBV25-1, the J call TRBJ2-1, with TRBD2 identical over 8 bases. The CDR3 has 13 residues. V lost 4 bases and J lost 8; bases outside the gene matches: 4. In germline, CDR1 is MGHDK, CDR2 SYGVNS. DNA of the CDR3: TGTGCCAGCAGTGGTAGCGGGATCGATGAGCAGTTCTTC. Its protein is CASSGSGIDEQFF.

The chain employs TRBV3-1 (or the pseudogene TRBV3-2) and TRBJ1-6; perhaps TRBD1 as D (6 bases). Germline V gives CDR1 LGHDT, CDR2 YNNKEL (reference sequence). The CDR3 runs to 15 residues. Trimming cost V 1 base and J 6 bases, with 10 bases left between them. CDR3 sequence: CASSQAQGGNSPLHF. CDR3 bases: TGTGCCAGCAGCCAAGCCCAAGGGGGTAATTCACCCCTCCACTTT.

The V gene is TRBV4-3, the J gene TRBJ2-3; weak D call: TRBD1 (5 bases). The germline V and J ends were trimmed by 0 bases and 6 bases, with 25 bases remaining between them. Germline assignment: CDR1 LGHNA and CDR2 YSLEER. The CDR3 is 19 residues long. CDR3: CASSQDGTGTISGPDTQYF. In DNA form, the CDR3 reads TGCGCCAGCAGCCAAGACGGTACCGGCACTATTTCAGGGCCGGATACGCAGTATTTT.

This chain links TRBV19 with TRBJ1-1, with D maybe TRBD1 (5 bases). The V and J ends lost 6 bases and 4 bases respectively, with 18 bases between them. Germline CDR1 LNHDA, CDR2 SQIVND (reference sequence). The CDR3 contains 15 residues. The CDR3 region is CASSRVGDWATEAFF. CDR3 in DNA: TGTGCCAGTAGCCGAGTGGGGGACTGGGCCACTGAAGCTTTCTTT.

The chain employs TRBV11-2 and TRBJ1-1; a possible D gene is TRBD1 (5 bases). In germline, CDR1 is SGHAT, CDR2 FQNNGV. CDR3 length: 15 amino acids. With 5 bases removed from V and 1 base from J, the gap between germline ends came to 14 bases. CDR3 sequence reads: CASSLGDTGNTEAFF. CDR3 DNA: TGTGCCAGCAGCCTGGGCGATACAGGGAACACTGAAGCTTTCTTT.

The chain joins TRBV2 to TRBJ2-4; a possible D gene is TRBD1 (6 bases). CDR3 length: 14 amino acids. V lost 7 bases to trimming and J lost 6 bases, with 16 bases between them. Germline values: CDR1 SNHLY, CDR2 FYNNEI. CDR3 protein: CASNRGGETNIQYF. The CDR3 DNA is TGTGCCAGCAATCGAGGGGGAGAAACAAACATTCAGTACTTC.

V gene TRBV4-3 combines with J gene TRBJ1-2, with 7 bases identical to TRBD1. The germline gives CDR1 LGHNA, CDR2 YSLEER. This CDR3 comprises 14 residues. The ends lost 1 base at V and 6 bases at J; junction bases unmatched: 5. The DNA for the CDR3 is TGCGCCAGCAGCCAAGCAGGGACAGCCGATGGCTACACCTTC. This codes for CASSQAGTADGYTF.

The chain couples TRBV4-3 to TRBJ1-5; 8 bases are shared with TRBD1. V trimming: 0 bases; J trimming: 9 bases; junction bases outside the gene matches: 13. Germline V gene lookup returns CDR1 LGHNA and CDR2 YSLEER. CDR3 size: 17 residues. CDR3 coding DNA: TGCGCCAGCAGCCAAGATTTAGGGGCAGGGGGCGTGGGGCCCCAGCATTTT. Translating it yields CASSQDLGAGGVGPQHF.

The CDR3 here is CASSKTSGEYNEQFF. The CDR3 region has the DNA TGTGCCAGCAGCAAGACTAGCGGGGAATACAATGAGCAGTTCTTC. This chain connects TRBV7-2 to TRBJ2-1; 11 bases agree with TRBD2. V lost 5 bases to trimming and J lost 4 bases; unmatched junction nucleotides: 4. Per the germline V gene, CDR1 is SGHTA and CDR2 is FQGNSA. This CDR3 comprises 15 residues.

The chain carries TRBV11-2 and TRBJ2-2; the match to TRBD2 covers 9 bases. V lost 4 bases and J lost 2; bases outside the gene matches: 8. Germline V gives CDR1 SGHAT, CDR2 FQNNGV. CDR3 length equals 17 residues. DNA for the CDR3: TGTGCCAGCAGCTCCCCAGCGGGAGGCCTAAACACCGGGGAGCTGTTTTTT. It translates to CASSSPAGGLNTGELFF.

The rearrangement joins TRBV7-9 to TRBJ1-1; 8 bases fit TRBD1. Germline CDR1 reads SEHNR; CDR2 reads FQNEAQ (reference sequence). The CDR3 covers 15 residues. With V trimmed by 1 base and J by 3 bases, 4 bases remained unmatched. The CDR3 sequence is CASSLGGQAYTEAFF. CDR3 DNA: TGTGCCAGCAGCTTAGGGGGACAGGCTTACACTGAAGCTTTCTTT. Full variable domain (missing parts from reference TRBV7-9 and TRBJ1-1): DTGVSQNPRHKITKRGQNVTFRCDPISEHNRLYWYRQTLGQGPEFLTYFQNEAQLEKSRLLSDRFSAERPKGSFSTLEIQRTEQGDSAMYLCASSLGGQAYTEAFFGQGTRLTVV.

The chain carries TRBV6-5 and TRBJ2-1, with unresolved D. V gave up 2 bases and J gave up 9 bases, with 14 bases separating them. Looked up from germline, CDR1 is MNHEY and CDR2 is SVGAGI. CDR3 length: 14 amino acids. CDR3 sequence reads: CASSYGELAAEQFF. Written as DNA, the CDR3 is TGTGCCAGCAGTTACGGGGAACTCGCGGCTGAGCAGTTCTTC.

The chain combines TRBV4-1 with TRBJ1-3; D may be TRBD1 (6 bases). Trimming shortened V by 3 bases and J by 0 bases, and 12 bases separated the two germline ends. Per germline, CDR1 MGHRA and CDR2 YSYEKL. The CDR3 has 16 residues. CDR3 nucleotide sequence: TGCGCCAGCAGCCACACAACAGGGATCTCTGGAAACACCATATATTTT. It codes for CASSHTTGISGNTIYF.